This T cell receptor beta chain is drawn from a study of OX40 agonist ivuxolimab in advanced cancers. The overall study: At doses from 0.01 to 10 mg/kg, patients were given intravenous ivuxolimab every 2 weeks. Recorded diagnoses for dose-escalation patients were hepatocellular carcinoma, melanoma, renal cell or head and neck cancer. Partial response was recorded in three patients: one hepatocellular carcinoma and two cutaneous melanoma cases. Whole-study results and caveats: The CD4+ and CD8+ T cells in the blood had expanded clonally by week 6 at 0.1 to 3.0 mg/kg.

CDR1 is SGHRS and CDR2 is YFSETQ in the germline V gene. This CDR3 has 16 amino acids. After removal of 3 bases from V and 4 bases from J, the junction contained 9 bases not matched to a gene. This clone showed up just a few times. The antigen is not known. Assay used: immunoSEQ multiplex PCR; TCRdb lists only in-frame clones, some missing. The sample shows some 72,000 clones, 84% of them seen only once. This sequence was found in an adult with an advanced solid tumor such as melanoma, head and neck, liver or kidney cancer. The genes are TRBV5-1 and TRBJ2-3; TRBD1 matches 9 bases. This sample comprised CD4+ or CD8+ T cells sorted from blood, obtained in a trial of the OX40 agonist ivuxolimab. For the CDR3, the DNA is TGCGCCAGCAGCTACTCGGGACAGGGCTCGCCAGATACGCAGTATTTT. Translation: CASSYSGQGSPDTQYF.